The 32 T cell receptor beta chains below were found in one sample sequenced in a study of T cell repertoires in ileal Crohn's disease. Using immunoSEQ multiplex PCR, the repertoire was profiled, and TCRdb retains in-frame clones only, with some absent. The table lists around 4,000 clones, about 85% of them singletons. The time point: neoterminal ileum biopsy at postoperative endoscopy, about 6 months after surgery. Material for sequencing was ileal tissue. The receptors here all came from an adult with Crohn's disease.

This clone occurred once. The rearrangement links TRBV6-1 to TRBJ1-1; TRBD1 aligns across 9 bases. The CDR3 has 14 amino acids. V lost 5 bases and J lost 5; bases outside the gene matches: 6. CDR1 is MNHNS and CDR2 is SASEGT in the germline V gene. The CDR3 sequence is CASSQQGAGTEAFF. The DNA of the CDR3 is TGTGCCAGCAGTCAACAGGGGGCGGGTACTGAAGCTTTCTTT.

This sequence joins TRBV7-2 and TRBJ2-7; D is unclear. Germline CDR1 SGHTA, CDR2 FQGNSA. Trimming left V 4 bases short and J 1 base short, with 11 bases between. This CDR3 is 14 amino acids long. The CDR3 loop is CASSYTTGSYEQYF. The CDR3 region has the DNA TGTGCCAGCAGCTATACTACCGGGTCCTACGAGCAGTACTTC. Together with reference TRBV7-2 and TRBJ2-7, the CDR3 gives the full variable domain: GAGVSQSPSNKVTEKGKDVELRCDPISGHTALYWYRQSLGQGLEFLIYFQGNSAPDKSGLPSDRFSAERTGGSVSTLTIQRTQQEDSAVYLCASSYTTGSYEQYFGPGTRLTVT.

V gene TRBV15 combines with J gene TRBJ2-5; no reliable D call. TRBJ2-7 explains the end of the DNA better; the J call may be wrong. Germline-derived CDR1 and CDR2 are LNHNV and YYDKDF (reference sequence). This CDR3 spans 11 amino acids. The CDR3 spells CATSRGGEQYF. CDR3 bases: TGTGCCACCAGCAGAGGGGGCGAGCAGTACTTC.

Details on this clone: The junction departs from the called germline gene at one end, perhaps through a read error. Other DNA sequences within the sample encode an identical CDR3. The gene calls are TRBV28 and TRBJ1-6; tentative D call: TRBD1 (6 bases). Germline-derived CDR1 and CDR2 are MDHEN and SYDVKM. The CDR3 is 14 residues long. The CDR3 protein is CASKQGSYNSPLHF. CDR3 sequence (DNA): TGTGCCAGCAAGCAGGGGTCCTATAATTCCCCCCTCCACTTT.

The J gene is TRBJ2-5, the V gene TRBV15; D gene uncertain. Germline CDR1 is LNHNV and CDR2 is YYDKDF (reference sequence). Deletions cut 0 bases from V and 5 bases from J, with 4 bases between. The CDR3 has 12 amino acids. In DNA form, the CDR3 reads TGTGCCACCAGCAGAGACATTGAGACCCAGTACTTC. Its translation is CATSRDIETQYF.

The genes are TRBV7-2 and TRBJ2-3; 11 bases are shared with TRBD2. This CDR3 is 16 amino acids long. V gave up 3 bases and J gave up 2 bases; unmatched junction bases: 4. Per germline, CDR1 SGHTA and CDR2 FQGNSA. The CDR3, as DNA: TGTGCCAGCAGCTTCACTAGCGGGGGATCCACAGATACGCAGTATTTT. It translates to CASSFTSGGSTDTQYF.

The chain is built from TRBV29-1 and TRBJ1-1; no firm D call. CDR3 length: 11 amino acids. V was clipped by 7 bases and J by 9 bases, with 15 bases between them. CDR1 SQVTM and CDR2 ANQGSEA come from the germline V gene. CDR3: CSGPQETQAFF. CDR3 DNA sequence: TGCAGCGGACCCCAGGAAACGCAAGCTTTCTTT.

This rearrangement joins TRBV27 to TRBJ1-5, with 7 bases matching TRBD1. V dropped 6 bases and J dropped 1; count of bases not matched to a gene: 3. Looked up from germline, CDR1 is MNHEY and CDR2 is SMNVEV (reference sequence). The CDR3 sequence is 14 residues long. CDR3 in DNA: TGTGCCAGCAGGGTGACAGGGAGCAATCAGCCCCAGCATTTT. Its protein product is CASRVTGSNQPQHF.

This clone was picked up a small number of times. The rearrangement uses TRBV7-2 and TRBJ2-7; TRBD1 agrees at 9 bases. With 4 bases clipped from V and 7 bases from J, the junction kept 11 bases outside the gene matches. Germline V gene data show CDR1 as SGHTA and CDR2 as FQGNSA. CDR3 length equals 15 residues. The CDR3 loop is CASSYNRGTGNEQYF. The CDR3 nucleotides read TGTGCCAGCAGCTATAACCGGGGGACAGGGAATGAGCAGTACTTC.

J is TRBJ2-3 and V is TRBV5-1; D perhaps matches TRBD1 (6 bases). From germline, CDR1 is SGHRS and CDR2 YFSETQ. The CDR3 totals 15 residues. Trimming removed 4 bases at V and 3 bases at J, with 15 bases between. The chain's CDR3 is CASSLQDSVTDTQYF. CDR3 bases: TGCGCCAGCAGCCTCCAGGACAGCGTTACAGATACGCAGTATTTT.

The V call is TRBV5-1, the J call TRBJ2-1; D call uncertain. The ends were cut back, 2 bases at V and 8 bases at J, with 5 bases in the middle. The CDR3 covers 11 residues. The V gene's germline CDR1 is SGHRS and CDR2 YFSETQ. CDR3 region: CASSFLYEQFF. The CDR3 bases are TGCGCCAGCAGCTTTCTCTATGAGCAGTTCTTC.

The chain links TRBV5-1 to TRBJ2-3; D gene uncertain. Germline V CDR1 and CDR2: SGHRS, YFSETQ. The length of the CDR3 is 15 residues. Trimming took off 0 bases at V and 0 bases at J, with 8 bases between the two ends. The CDR3 DNA reads as TGCGCCAGCAGCTTGGAATGGGCTAGCACAGATACGCAGTATTTT. This encodes CASSLEWASTDTQYF.

The rearrangement uses TRBV7-9 and TRBJ1-2, with TRBD1 matching over 9 bases. Per germline, CDR1 SEHNR and CDR2 FQNEAQ (reference sequence). V was pared by 4 bases and J by 7 bases, with 4 bases of the junction left unmatched. The CDR3 consists of 13 residues. The CDR3 here is CASSSGQGRGYTF. The CDR3 nucleotides read TGTGCCAGCAGCTCGGGACAGGGTCGTGGCTACACCTTC.

This chain joins TRBV28 and TRBJ2-3, with 7 bases fitting TRBD2. Trimming cost V 6 bases and J 4 bases; bases outside gene matches: 16. The CDR3 runs to 17 residues. Per germline, CDR1 MDHEN and CDR2 SYDVKM. CDR3 bases: TGTGCCAGCAGGGAGTGGGGGACTAAAGAGGACCCAGATACGCAGTATTTT. It encodes CASREWGTKEDPDTQYF.

The chain is built from TRBV28 and TRBJ2-2; tentative D call: TRBD1 (6 bases). Germline V lookup: CDR1 MDHEN, CDR2 SYDVKM. This CDR3 region has 17 residues. Trimming stripped 5 bases from V and 6 bases from J, with 22 bases between. The CDR3 nucleotides read TGTGCCAGCAGTCCTCTCCCGGGCAGGGGCAGGGCCGGGGAGCTGTTTTTT. Its translation is CASSPLPGRGRAGELFF.

The rearrangement links TRBV9 to TRBJ2-5; 9 nucleotides match TRBD2. This CDR3 is 16 amino acids long. V lost 3 bases and J lost 1; bases outside the gene matches: 7. Germline loops: CDR1 SGDLS, CDR2 YYNGEE. The CDR3: CASSGLSGGPQETQYF. The CDR3 DNA is TGTGCCAGCAGCGGCCTTAGCGGGGGCCCCCAAGAGACCCAGTACTTC.

This clone was seen only once. The rearrangement links TRBV7-2 to TRBJ1-2; 9 nucleotides agree with TRBD1. The CDR3 has 16 residues. The ends lost 5 bases at V and 4 bases at J; junction bases unmatched: 11. CDR1 is SGHTA and CDR2 is FQGNSA in the germline V gene. CDR3 DNA sequence: TGTGCCAGCAGCAGCACGCCGGGACAGGGTGTCTATGGCTACACCTTC. As protein: CASSSTPGQGVYGYTF.

V usage is TRBV6-5 and J usage is TRBJ2-5; no reliable D call. The J call may be in error: the DNA end matches TRBJ2-7 better. Looked up from germline, CDR1 is MNHEY and CDR2 is SVGAGI. This CDR3 is 11 amino acids long. The CDR3 here is CASSFIHEQYF. CDR3 in DNA: TGTGCCAGCAGTTTTATCCACGAGCAGTACTTC.

This clone was observed once. This chain links TRBV5-4 with TRBJ2-7; TRBD1 matches 7 bases. V lost 0 bases to trimming and J lost 5 bases; unmatched junction nucleotides: 2. The V gene's germline CDR1 is SGHNT and CDR2 YYREEE (reference sequence). CDR3 size: 13 residues. Written as DNA, the CDR3 is TGTGCCAGCAGCTTGGACAGGGGCCACGAGCAGTACTTC. Translation: CASSLDRGHEQYF.

The rearrangement links TRBV11-2 to TRBJ1-6, with 7 positions matching TRBD1. The V gene end was trimmed by 1 base and the J gene end by 8 bases; junction bases not matched to a gene: 5. In germline, CDR1 is SGHAT, CDR2 FQNNGV. The CDR3 extends over 15 amino acids. As DNA, the CDR3 is TGTGCCAGCAGCTTAGGTGGGACAGCGGATTCACCCCTCCACTTT. Protein product: CASSLGGTADSPLHF.

The rearrangement links TRBV7-8 to TRBJ1-1; D not resolved. Germline values: CDR1 SGHVS, CDR2 FQNEAQ. V lost 3 bases to trimming and J lost 1 base, with 6 bases between them. This CDR3 contains 13 residues. The CDR3 region is CASSFEGNTEAFF. The CDR3 nucleotides read TGTGCCAGCAGCTTCGAGGGGAACACTGAAGCTTTCTTT.

The chain uses TRBV11-2 and TRBJ2-1; tentatively, D is TRBD1 (6 bases). This CDR3 comprises 11 residues. Germline CDR1 and CDR2: SGHAT and FQNNGV. Trimming took 5 bases from V and 7 from J, leaving 6 bases between them. CDR3 nucleotides: TGTGCCAGCAGCAGGGGGAATGAGCAGTTCTTC. It translates to CASSRGNEQFF.

V usage is TRBV19 and J usage is TRBJ2-3; 15 nucleotides align to TRBD2. CDR3 size: 18 residues. Germline CDR1 reads LNHDA; CDR2 reads SQIVND (reference sequence). Trimming cost V 7 bases and J 4 bases; bases outside gene matches: 12. The CDR3 DNA is TGTGCCAGTAAGCGGACTAGCGGGGGGGCCGGTGGGGCAGATACGCAGTATTTT. Its translation: CASKRTSGGAGGADTQYF.

This clone was counted only a few times. The V gene is TRBV4-1, the J gene TRBJ1-1, with TRBD1 identical over 8 bases. The CDR3 spans 14 residues. V shed 1 base and J 7 bases; nucleotides not matched to a gene: 5. CDR1 and CDR2 (germline): MGHRA, YSYEKL. The CDR3 sequence is CASSQGQGSSEAFF. The CDR3 bases are TGCGCCAGCAGCCAAGGACAGGGGAGTAGTGAAGCTTTCTTT.

The V gene is TRBV9, the J gene TRBJ1-2; TRBD1 matches at 10 bases. CDR3 size: 15 residues. Per germline, CDR1 SGDLS and CDR2 YYNGEE. After removal of 2 bases from V and 4 bases from J, the junction contained 5 bases not matched to a gene. Here the CDR3 DNA reads TGTGCCAGCAGCGTCCTGACAGGGGGCGCCTATGGCTACACCTTC. Amino acid sequence: CASSVLTGGAYGYTF.

The chain uses TRBV7-9 and TRBJ1-5, with 7 positions matching TRBD1. The germline V gene has CDR1 SEHNR and CDR2 FQNEAQ (reference sequence). The CDR3 extends over 13 amino acids. DNA of the CDR3: TGTGTCACCGGTGTAGGGGGCGATCAGCCCCAGCATTTT. It specifies CVTGVGGDQPQHF. Using reference TRBV7-9 and TRBJ1-5 for the parts outside the CDR3, the full variable domain is DTGVSQNPRHKITKRGQNVTFRCDPISEHNRLYWYRQTLGQGPEFLTYFQNEAQLEKSRLLSDRFSAERPKGSFSTLEIQRTEQGDSAMYLCVTGVGGDQPQHFGDGTRLSIL.

This chain joins TRBV10-1 and TRBJ2-3; D gene uncertain. CDR3 length: 12 amino acids. With 3 bases removed from V and 4 bases from J, the gap between germline ends came to 5 bases. CDR1 is WNHNN, CDR2 SYGVQD, per germline (reference sequence). Here the CDR3 DNA reads TGCGCCAGCAGTGAACCGGCAGATACGCAGTATTTT. This translates into CASSEPADTQYF.

The chain couples TRBV2 to TRBJ2-7, with D uncertain. The V end was cut by 4 bases, the J end by 0 bases, with 7 bases between. From germline, CDR1 is SNHLY and CDR2 FYNNEI. This CDR3 has 13 amino acids. The CDR3 nucleotides read TGTGCCAGCAGTGTCCTGAGCTCCTACGAGCAGTACTTC. This encodes CASSVLSSYEQYF.

The gene calls are TRBV4-1 and TRBJ2-7, with 7 bases fitting TRBD2. In germline, CDR1 is MGHRA, CDR2 YSYEKL. The J segment lost 0 bases and the V segment lost 8 bases, leaving 4 bases of the junction unmatched. CDR3 length equals 13 residues. CDR3 bases: TGCGCCAGCTCAACTAGCGACTCCTACGAGCAGTACTTC. Translating gives CASSTSDSYEQYF.

J is TRBJ2-7 and V is TRBV2; 8 bases agree with TRBD2. Germline CDR1 is SNHLY and CDR2 is FYNNEI. V shed 8 bases and J 6 bases; nucleotides not matched to a gene: 9. There are 13 residues in the CDR3. CDR3 in DNA: TGTGCCAGCTCCCGGGGGGGCGGTCGCGAGCAGTACTTC. The encoded protein is CASSRGGGREQYF.

The gene calls are TRBV7-9 and TRBJ2-3, with 9 bases that match TRBD2. Germline lookup yields CDR1 SEHNR and CDR2 FQNEAQ (reference sequence). This CDR3 has 15 amino acids. V dropped 2 bases and J dropped 4; count of bases not matched to a gene: 4. In DNA, the CDR3 is TGTGCCAGCAGCTTATTGCGGGGGGGACCAGATACGCAGTATTTT. Amino acids: CASSLLRGGPDTQYF.

This clone was detected only once. The V and J genes are TRBV10-3 and TRBJ2-7, with 8 bases that match TRBD1. Germline CDR1 ENHRY, CDR2 SYGVKD. The CDR3 extends over 12 amino acids. J lost 4 bases, V lost 9 bases, and 5 bases had no gene match. The CDR3 sequence: CAIGQGSYEQYF. Written as DNA, the CDR3 is TGTGCCATTGGACAGGGTAGTTACGAGCAGTACTTC.